Shown below are 29 T cell receptor beta chains from a single sample sequenced in a study of blood T cell repertoires in COVID-19. This table comes from immunoSEQ multiplex PCR, and its TCRdb copy is limited to in-frame clones, with some not included. The repertoire holds about 240,000 clones, with about nine tenths as singletons. The sample taken for sequencing was peripheral blood. The receptor source for this set is a man between 60 and 75 years old who had recovered from COVID-19.

This rearrangement joins TRBV7-9 to TRBJ1-1, with a possible D match to TRBD1 (6 bases). V lost 5 bases to trimming and J lost 3 bases, with 13 bases between them. Germline CDR1 and CDR2: SEHNR and FQNEAQ (reference sequence). The CDR3 runs to 14 residues. The CDR3 loop reads CASSLGQKDTEAFF. DNA of the CDR3: TGTGCCAGCAGCCTCGGACAGAAGGACACTGAAGCTTTCTTT.

The chain is built from TRBV6-5 and TRBJ1-2; possible D gene TRBD1, 6 bases. Germline CDR1 and CDR2: MNHEY and SVGAGI. V shed 4 bases and J shed 4 bases, with 16 bases lying between them. CDR3 length: 15 amino acids. Here the CDR3 reads CASSSRKQGSYGYTF. The CDR3 nucleotides read TGTGCCAGCAGTTCCCGAAAACAGGGCTCCTATGGCTACACCTTC.

The chain has TRBV27 and TRBJ1-4; possibly TRBD1 for D (6 bases). V gave up 5 bases and J gave up 4 bases, with 11 bases separating them. This CDR3 has 14 amino acids. Germline V gives CDR1 MNHEY, CDR2 SMNVEV (reference sequence). CDR3 DNA: TGTGCCAGCAGTAGAGACAGGAATAATGAAAAACTGTTTTTT. It codes for CASSRDRNNEKLFF. The full variable domain, its missing parts supplied by reference TRBV27 and TRBJ1-4, is EAQVTQNPRYLITVTGKKLTVTCSQNMNHEYMSWYRQDPGLGLRQIYYSMNVEVTDKGDVPEGYKVSRKEKRNFPLILESPSPNQTSLYFCASSRDRNNEKLFFGSGTQLSVL.

This chain joins TRBV3-1 (or the pseudogene TRBV3-2) and TRBJ2-3; D not certain. Germline V lookup: CDR1 LGHDT, CDR2 YNNKEL (reference sequence). The CDR3 is 13 residues long. V dropped 5 bases and J dropped 7 bases, with 13 bases sitting between them. This CDR3 reads CASSSLSSNTQYF. CDR3 in DNA: TGTGCCAGCAGCTCCCTGAGCTCGAATACGCAGTATTTT.

The V call is TRBV6-6, the J call TRBJ2-2; 12 nucleotides match TRBD2. Trimming cost V 5 bases and J 1 base; bases outside gene matches: 8. CDR1 is MNHNY and CDR2 is SVGAGI in the germline V gene (reference sequence). This CDR3 has 18 amino acids. CDR3 DNA: TGTGCCAGCAGTCCGCTAGCGGGGGGGAGATGGAACACCGGGGAGCTGTTTTTT. This gives the protein CASSPLAGGRWNTGELFF.

This clone was seen more than once but under ten times. This chain links TRBV9 with TRBJ1-2; a possible D gene is TRBD1 (5 bases). The germline V and J ends were trimmed by 0 bases and 0 bases, with 12 bases remaining between them. There are 16 residues in the CDR3. CDR1 and CDR2 from the germline V gene are SGDLS and YYNGEE. The CDR3 loop reads CASSVGPGEANYGYTF. CDR3 sequence (DNA): TGTGCCAGCAGCGTAGGGCCGGGGGAAGCTAACTATGGCTACACCTTC.

J is TRBJ2-3 and V is TRBV4-1, with TRBD2 matching over 7 bases. Germline values: CDR1 MGHRA, CDR2 YSYEKL. This CDR3 region has 19 residues. V was pared by 0 bases and J by 0 bases, with 12 bases of the junction left unmatched. The CDR3: CASSQETSLLIPSTDTQYF. In DNA form, the CDR3 reads TGCGCCAGCAGCCAAGAGACTAGCCTCCTTATTCCTAGCACAGATACGCAGTATTTT.

The chain uses TRBV3-1 (or the pseudogene TRBV3-2) and TRBJ2-1; 11 bases are a match to TRBD2. Germline-derived CDR1 and CDR2 are LGHDT and YNNKEL (reference sequence). J lost 6 bases, V lost 4 bases, and 5 bases had no gene match. The CDR3 has 15 residues. The CDR3, as DNA: TGTGCCAGCAGCCTTAGCGGGGGGGCCTCCAATGAGCAGTTCTTC. Protein sequence: CASSLSGGASNEQFF.

The genes are TRBV6-5 and TRBJ2-7; possible D gene TRBD1, 6 bases. The CDR3 totals 13 residues. Trimming cost V 8 bases and J 0 bases, with 11 bases left between them. Germline V gives CDR1 MNHEY, CDR2 SVGAGI. CDR3 sequence: CASGHRVSYEQYF. The CDR3 DNA is TGTGCCAGCGGACACAGGGTCTCCTACGAGCAGTACTTC.

The chain carries TRBV29-1 and TRBJ2-7; D unclear. Between the trimmed V and J ends, which lost 4 bases and 2 bases, there was a span of 18 bases. The CDR3 is 15 residues long. CDR1 and CDR2 from the germline V gene are SQVTM and ANQGSEA. CDR3 in DNA: TGCAGCGTTGTTGGCCCGGGTTGGCGCGCCTACGAGCAGTACGTC. Amino acids: CSVVGPGWRAYEQYV.

The chain employs TRBV19 and TRBJ2-5; TRBD1 matches at 8 bases. The CDR3 extends over 13 amino acids. The V segment lost 9 bases and the J segment 5 bases; nucleotides outside the gene matches: 8. CDR1 LNHDA and CDR2 SQIVND come from the germline V gene (reference sequence). The CDR3 nucleotides read TGTGCCAGCCCCGGGACAGGTTTGGAGACCCAGTACTTC. Protein sequence: CASPGTGLETQYF.

The CDR3 region is CATSSGESSYGYTF. CDR3 bases: TGTGCCACCAGCAGTGGGGAGAGTTCCTATGGCTACACCTTC. The rearrangement links TRBV15 to TRBJ1-2; D gene ambiguous. The CDR3 loop spans 14 amino acids. The germline V gene encodes CDR1 LNHNV and CDR2 YYDKDF (reference sequence). Between the trimmed V and J ends, which lost 3 bases and 4 bases, there was a span of 12 bases.

The V and J genes are TRBV5-8 and TRBJ2-3; D is ambiguous. Germline values: CDR1 SGHTS, CDR2 YDEGEE. V dropped 3 bases and J dropped 3 bases, with 14 bases sitting between them. The CDR3 totals 15 residues. The CDR3 sequence is CASSSRQAGTDTQYF. The CDR3 coding sequence is TGTGCCAGCAGCTCCCGCCAGGCCGGTACAGATACGCAGTATTTT.

The chain recombines TRBV19 with TRBJ2-2, with 8 bases fitting TRBD1. The CDR3 consists of 13 residues. J gave up 4 bases and V 10 bases, and 5 bases lay outside the gene matches. Germline CDR1 is LNHDA and CDR2 is SQIVND (reference sequence). CDR3 bases: TGTGCCATAGGACAGGGATTCACCGGGGAGCTGTTTTTT. This encodes CAIGQGFTGELFF. The variable domain in full, with the rest retrieved from reference TRBV19 and TRBJ2-2, is DGGITQSPKYLFRKEGQNVTLSCEQNLNHDAMYWYRQDPGQGLRLIYYSQIVNDFQKGDIAEGYSVSREKKESFPLTVTSAQKNPTAFYLCAIGQGFTGELFFGEGSRLTVL.

CDR3 DNA: TGTGCCAGCAGAACTGGGGGGGCCGGCACCGGGGAGCTGTTTTTT. Encoded protein: CASRTGGAGTGELFF. The chain links TRBV6-5 to TRBJ2-2; perhaps TRBD2 as D (7 bases). Germline CDR1 MNHEY, CDR2 SVGAGI. This CDR3 has 15 residues. Trimming removed 6 bases from V and 4 bases from J, with 15 bases in between.

This clone appeared a single time. The chain recombines TRBV18 with TRBJ1-4, with 7 positions matching TRBD1. V dropped 3 bases and J dropped 5; count of bases not matched to a gene: 6. In germline, CDR1 is KGHSH, CDR2 LQKENI. This CDR3 is built from 15 residues. CDR3 in DNA: TGTGCCAGCTCACCTGATCTGACAGGGAATGAAAAACTGTTTTTT. Protein sequence: CASSPDLTGNEKLFF.

This chain uses TRBV29-1 with TRBJ1-4; TRBD1 aligns across 7 bases. The CDR3 sequence is 16 residues long. The germline V gene encodes CDR1 SQVTM and CDR2 ANQGSEA. V lost 6 bases, J lost 5 bases, and 15 bases stayed unmatched. In nucleotides, the CDR3 is TGCAGCGTCGGGGGGGGACAGTTGGGCTCGAATGAAAAACTGTTTTTT. It specifies CSVGGGQLGSNEKLFF.

The chain combines TRBV28 with TRBJ1-2; D gene unclear. The ends were cut back, 3 bases at V and 3 bases at J, with 11 bases in the middle. This CDR3 is 14 amino acids long. CDR1 and CDR2 from the germline V gene are MDHEN and SYDVKM. CDR3: CASSFPERYYGYTF. As DNA, the CDR3 is TGTGCCAGCAGTTTTCCCGAGCGGTACTATGGCTACACCTTC.

The chain employs TRBV5-1 and TRBJ2-2; possible D gene TRBD1, 6 bases. The CDR3 is made up of 15 amino acids. The germline CDR1 and CDR2 sequences are SGHRS and YFSETQ. V lost 4 bases to trimming and J lost 5 bases, with 15 bases between them. For the CDR3, the DNA is TGCGCCAGCAGCCCCCACAGGGTCGGGACCGGGGAGCTGTTTTTT. Amino acids: CASSPHRVGTGELFF.

The chain links TRBV28 to TRBJ1-3; tentatively, D is TRBD1 (5 bases). The CDR3 totals 17 residues. Germline V gives CDR1 MDHEN, CDR2 SYDVKM. V was clipped by 9 bases and J by 0 bases, with 21 bases between them. The CDR3 DNA is TGTGCCAGTATCAGGGAAATTTTAAACCCCTCTGGAAACACCATATATTTT. As protein: CASIREILNPSGNTIYF.

This chain joins TRBV19 and TRBJ1-1, with 7 bases lining up with TRBD1. V shed 5 bases, J shed 5 bases, and the junction held 8 bases outside the gene matches. Germline V gives CDR1 LNHDA, CDR2 SQIVND (reference sequence). This CDR3 has 14 amino acids. CDR3 region: CASSGTGVGTEAFF. The CDR3 DNA is TGTGCCAGTAGTGGAACAGGGGTGGGGACTGAAGCTTTCTTT.

The rearrangement links TRBV11-2 to TRBJ1-2; TRBD1 matches 11 bases. This CDR3 is 14 amino acids long. Per the germline V gene, CDR1 is SGHAT and CDR2 is FQNNGV. J gave up 2 bases and V 5 bases, and 1 base lay outside the gene matches. The CDR3, as DNA: TGTGCCAGCAGCCGGGACAGGGGGAACTATGGCTACACCTTC. Amino acids: CASSRDRGNYGYTF.

The chain employs TRBV18 and TRBJ2-1, with 9 bases aligning to TRBD2. Trimming removed 5 bases from V and 0 bases from J; junction bases left unmatched: 8. Per germline, CDR1 KGHSH and CDR2 LQKENI. The CDR3 length is 17 residues. The CDR3: CASSSKTSGDSYNEQFF. The CDR3 bases are TGTGCCAGCTCATCAAAGACTAGCGGAGACTCCTACAATGAGCAGTTCTTC.

Written as DNA, the CDR3 is TGCGCCAGCAGCTCAGGGGGCGATGGCTACACCTTC. Protein sequence: CASSSGGDGYTF. V and J are TRBV5-1 and TRBJ1-2, with 8 bases aligning to TRBD1. The CDR3 is 12 amino acids. The V and J ends lost 3 bases and 6 bases, in that order; junction bases with no gene match: 1. The germline V gene has CDR1 SGHRS and CDR2 YFSETQ.

The chain carries TRBV7-8 and TRBJ2-7; D possibly corresponds to TRBD2 (5 bases). The CDR3 sequence is 18 residues long. Deletions cut 3 bases from V and 2 bases from J, with 23 bases between. Per germline, CDR1 SGHVS and CDR2 FQNEAQ. CDR3 amino acids: CASSFNPPGLVRTYEQYF. CDR3 sequence (DNA): TGTGCCAGCAGCTTCAACCCACCCGGACTGGTTAGGACCTACGAGCAGTACTTC.

The table lists this clone with many counts. This chain links TRBV24-1 with TRBJ2-2; 9 bases align to TRBD1. CDR3 size: 14 residues. In germline, CDR1 is KGHDR, CDR2 SFDVKD. V was clipped by 9 bases and J by 6 bases; unmatched bases: 7. The CDR3 DNA is TGTGCCACCGCCGGGACAGGGCTGTCCGGGGAGCTGTTTTTT. It codes for CATAGTGLSGELFF.

The V call is TRBV19, the J call TRBJ1-2; D possibly corresponds to TRBD1 (6 bases). The CDR3 extends over 12 amino acids. The germline CDR1 and CDR2 sequences are LNHDA and SQIVND (reference sequence). Trimming shortened V by 8 bases and J by 4 bases, and 11 bases separated the two germline ends. The CDR3 DNA follows: TGTGCCAGTTCGGGACAAGCCTATGGCTACACCTTC. Protein sequence: CASSGQAYGYTF.

V is TRBV6-5 and J is TRBJ2-7; 7 bases are a match to TRBD1. V shed 8 bases and J 4 bases; nucleotides not matched to a gene: 11. Germline CDR1 and CDR2: MNHEY and SVGAGI. The CDR3 extends over 14 amino acids. Here the CDR3 DNA reads TGTGCCAGCGGGTTGCAGGGGGATGCATACGAGCAGTACTTC. Translation: CASGLQGDAYEQYF.

The rearrangement uses TRBV2 and TRBJ1-2; D perhaps matches TRBD1 (6 bases). The germline gives CDR1 SNHLY, CDR2 FYNNEI. Between the trimmed V and J ends, which lost 7 bases and 2 bases, there was a span of 17 bases. The CDR3 sequence is 15 residues long. The CDR3 region is CASKGGQTYNYGYTF. The CDR3 DNA reads TGTGCCAGCAAGGGTGGACAGACGTACAACTATGGCTACACCTTC.